This TCR beta chain is drawn from a study of cytomegalovirus exposure and HLA in healthy donors. Vbeta (60) and Jbeta (13) primers were used in the PCR. Repertoires were generated with immunoSEQ multiplex PCR, while TCRdb's copy carries only in-frame clones and drops some. The sample records 90,000 or so clones, 70% to 85% being singletons. Study-wide results and limits: Investigators reported over 150 TCR beta chains as tied to cytomegalovirus.

V was clipped by 5 bases and J by 0 bases, with 11 bases between them. Germline-derived CDR1 and CDR2 are MNHEY and SVGAGI. The CDR3 runs to 15 residues. Of note for this clone: Its antigen is unidentified.

This chain connects TRBV6-5 to TRBJ2-4; a possible D gene is TRBD1 (5 bases). Sequenced: PBMCs. The source of this sequence is a man between 45 and 60 years old in good health and CMV-seronegative. The CDR3 spells CASSVTALAKNIQYF. The CDR3 DNA follows: TGTGCCAGCAGTGTGACAGCACTAGCCAAAAACATTCAGTACTTC.